The 27 T cell receptor beta chains reported below all come from one sample, sequenced in a study of CD8+ T cells in alopecia areata (dated by TCRdb to between 2018 and 2020). According to the study, the label for this sample's treatment or condition signals: oral pan-JAK inhibitor, 5-10 mg twice daily. The library was made by the immunoSEQ multiplex PCR assay. For TCR sequencing, RNA was extracted from every sample and reverse transcribed into cDNA to serve as template. TCRdb holds this immuneACCESS table with in-frame rearrangements only. Some clones are missing; in checked studies, unresolved V genes explain under half, and the rest has no known cause. The sample table holds approximately 180,000 clones, of which about 61% were seen once. Of the sample, around 15% falls within the top ten clones. Material: CD4+ T cells sorted from blood, obtained at approximately week 61, from a patient treated with tofacitinib. Receptor source: a human donor with alopecia areata.

This chain connects TRBV7-9 to TRBJ2-7; 8 bases agree with TRBD1. Germline-derived CDR1 and CDR2 are SEHNR and FQNEAQ (reference sequence). The CDR3 has 14 residues. With V trimmed by 5 bases and J by 5 bases, 8 bases remained unmatched. The CDR3 bases are TGTGCCAGCAGCCCGGGACAGGTTTTCGACGAGCAGTACTTC. It codes for CASSPGQVFDEQYF.

The V call is TRBV30, the J call TRBJ2-3, with 9 nucleotides matching TRBD2. Trimming took 2 bases from V and 4 from J; bases not matched to a gene: 13. The CDR3 length is 17 residues. CDR1 is GTSNPN, CDR2 SVGIG, per germline (reference sequence). CDR3 nucleotide sequence: TGTGCCTGGAGTCGGGGACTAGCCCAGGGCCTAGCAGATACGCAGTATTTT. Protein product: CAWSRGLAQGLADTQYF.

The CDR3 nucleotides are TGTGCCAGCAGCCGACAGGTAGCCAAAAACATTCAGTACTTC. Translated: CASSRQVAKNIQYF. V and J are TRBV6-5 and TRBJ2-4; possibly TRBD1 for D (6 bases). V lost 6 bases, J lost 0 bases, and 9 bases lay in between. The CDR3 runs 14 residues. Germline CDR1 is MNHEY and CDR2 is SVGAGI.

The chain employs TRBV10-3 and TRBJ1-5; TRBD1 matches at 8 bases. V lost 2 bases to trimming and J lost 6 bases; unmatched junction nucleotides: 6. Germline V lookup: CDR1 ENHRY, CDR2 SYGVKD. This CDR3 region has 15 residues. The CDR3 reads CAISEGTGRSQPQHF. The CDR3 bases are TGTGCCATCAGTGAGGGGACAGGCAGGAGTCAGCCCCAGCATTTT.

The gene calls are TRBV11-2 and TRBJ2-3; D is undetermined. V lost 0 bases, J lost 4 bases, and 8 bases lay in between. The CDR3 is 14 residues long. Germline CDR1 SGHAT, CDR2 FQNNGV. The CDR3 loop reads CASSLDVVADTQYF. The CDR3 DNA follows: TGTGCCAGCAGCTTAGATGTTGTTGCAGATACGCAGTATTTT.

This rearrangement joins TRBV5-1 to TRBJ2-5; the match to TRBD2 covers 9 bases. Germline CDR1 is SGHRS and CDR2 is YFSETQ. V was pared by 3 bases and J by 4 bases, with 4 bases of the junction left unmatched. The CDR3 runs 14 residues. This CDR3 reads CASSWRGGRETQYF. In DNA form, the CDR3 reads TGCGCCAGCAGCTGGCGGGGGGGCCGAGAGACCCAGTACTTC.

The chain links TRBV30 to TRBJ2-1; D unresolved. Trimming removed 2 bases at V and 4 bases at J, with 9 bases between. The length of the CDR3 is 13 residues. Germline values: CDR1 GTSNPN, CDR2 SVGIG (reference sequence). The chain's CDR3 is CAWSLVLYNEQFF. The DNA of the CDR3 is TGTGCCTGGAGTCTGGTTCTTTACAATGAGCAGTTCTTC. Drawing the rest from reference TRBV30 and TRBJ2-1, the complete variable domain is SQTIHQWPATLVQPVGSPLSLECTVEGTSNPNLYWYRQAAGRGLQLLFYSVGIGQISSEVPQNLSASRPQDRQFILSSKKLLLSDSGFYLCAWSLVLYNEQFFGPGTRLTVL.

The sample holds one count of this clone. The V and J genes are TRBV5-6 and TRBJ2-5, with TRBD1 as a possible D gene (5 bases). Germline CDR1 reads SGHDT; CDR2 reads YYEEEE. Between the trimmed V and J ends, which lost 2 bases and 4 bases, there was a span of 9 bases. CDR3 length: 13 residues. The CDR3, as DNA: TGTGCCAGCAGCTTTGCCAGGGCAGAGACCCAGTACTTC. It is translated as CASSFARAETQYF.

As concerns this clone: This sample also contains other DNA sequences that code for the same CDR3. The CDR3 sequence is CASSSSTDTQYF. In DNA, the CDR3 is TGCGCCAGCAGCTCCTCCACAGATACGCAGTATTTT. The chain has TRBV5-1 and TRBJ2-3, with D uncertain. Between the trimmed V and J ends, which lost 3 bases and 2 bases, there was a span of 4 bases. Germline V lookup: CDR1 SGHRS, CDR2 YFSETQ. The CDR3 runs 12 residues.

The CDR3 DNA follows: TGCAGCGTTGGGGGGCTAGCAAAGGAGGCTTTCTTT. It encodes CSVGGLAKEAFF. The chain links TRBV29-1 to TRBJ1-1; possibly TRBD1 for D (6 bases). There are 12 residues in the CDR3. Germline V CDR1 and CDR2: SQVTM, ANQGSEA. The germline V and J ends were trimmed by 4 bases and 11 bases, with 17 bases remaining between them.

This clone was seen a few times. J is TRBJ2-3 and V is TRBV4-1; 10 bases match TRBD2. Germline V CDR1 and CDR2: MGHRA, YSYEKL. CDR3 size: 15 residues. Losses at the gene ends were 5 bases for V and 3 bases for J; bases not matched to a gene: 5. The CDR3 sequence: CASSFLAGVTDTQYF. The CDR3 DNA reads as TGCGCCAGCAGCTTTCTAGCGGGGGTGACAGATACGCAGTATTTT.

The V and J genes are TRBV4-1 and TRBJ2-3, with D unclear. The CDR3 loop spans 13 amino acids. The V and J ends lost 8 bases and 0 bases respectively, with 9 bases between them. Germline V gives CDR1 MGHRA, CDR2 YSYEKL. The CDR3 region has the DNA TGCGCCAGCGGTGTCCTGAGCACAGATACGCAGTATTTT. Translated: CASGVLSTDTQYF.

This chain uses TRBV7-8 with TRBJ1-5; 7 bases are a match to TRBD1. CDR3 length: 16 residues. Germline assignment: CDR1 SGHVS and CDR2 FQNEAQ. V lost 1 base, J lost 2 bases, and 5 bases stayed unmatched. Here the CDR3 reads CASSLDRGSGNQPQHF. DNA of the CDR3: TGTGCCAGCAGCTTAGACAGGGGATCGGGCAATCAGCCCCAGCATTTT.

Written as DNA, the CDR3 is TGTGCCAGCAGCTTAGCTGAAGGCACAGATACGCAGTATTTT. Translated: CASSLAEGTDTQYF. V and J are TRBV7-9 and TRBJ2-3; D uncertain. The CDR3 length is 14 residues. The V gene lost 0 bases and the J gene lost 1 base, with 5 bases spanning the gap. Germline V gives CDR1 SEHNR, CDR2 FQNEAQ (reference sequence).

The rearrangement joins TRBV4-2 to TRBJ1-6, with 7 bases fitting TRBD1. CDR1 and CDR2 (germline): LGHNA, YNFKEQ. This CDR3 comprises 15 residues. J gave up 6 bases and V 2 bases, and 4 bases lay outside the gene matches. The CDR3 DNA sequence: TGTGCCAGCAGCCAAAGACAGGGTGGTAATTCACCCCTCCACTTT. Its translation: CASSQRQGGNSPLHF.

This clone was seen just once. The V call is TRBV20-1, the J call TRBJ2-1; no firm D call. With 5 bases removed from V and 7 bases from J, the gap between germline ends came to 6 bases. This CDR3 has 10 residues. Germline assignment: CDR1 DFQATT and CDR2 SNEGSKA (reference sequence). The CDR3 DNA reads as TGCAGTGCTGAGGCAAATGAGCAGTTCTTC. It codes for CSAEANEQFF.

The chain has TRBV11-2 and TRBJ1-2; perhaps TRBD1 as D (6 bases). Germline V gene sequence: CDR1 SGHAT, CDR2 FQNNGV. CDR3 length: 16 residues. The V gene lost 5 bases and the J gene lost 1 base, with 17 bases spanning the gap. The CDR3 DNA is TGTGCCAGCAGCCTAACTCCACAGGGATTTAACTATGGCTACACCTTC. This gives the protein CASSLTPQGFNYGYTF.

The chain has TRBV6-5 and TRBJ1-2; possibly TRBD1 for D (6 bases). CDR3 length: 12 amino acids. Germline V gives CDR1 MNHEY, CDR2 SVGAGI. V lost 6 bases and J lost 6, with 11 bases in between. In DNA form, the CDR3 reads TGTGCCAGCAGGTACAGGGCGGATGGCTACACCTTC. Encoded protein: CASRYRADGYTF.

This rearrangement joins TRBV7-9 to TRBJ2-3; TRBD1 matches at 7 bases. Per the germline V gene, CDR1 is SEHNR and CDR2 is FQNEAQ (reference sequence). The CDR3 consists of 13 residues. J was trimmed by 7 bases and V by 5 bases; bases with no gene match: 6. DNA of the CDR3: TGTGCCAGCAGCGTCCGGGACAGTTATACGCAGTATTTT. Translation gives CASSVRDSYTQYF.

The CDR3 DNA follows: TGTGCCTGGGCCGGGACTAGCGCCCGCGGGGAGCTGTTTTTT. It encodes CAWAGTSARGELFF. The rearrangement uses TRBV30 and TRBJ2-2; TRBD2 agrees at 10 bases. Per germline, CDR1 GTSNPN and CDR2 SVGIG (reference sequence). Trimming cost V 5 bases and J 7 bases; bases outside gene matches: 7. CDR3 size: 14 residues.

The chain uses TRBV27 and TRBJ1-2; maybe TRBD1 (5 bases). The CDR3 spans 15 residues. The V and J ends lost 4 bases and 0 bases respectively, with 12 bases between them. Germline-derived CDR1 and CDR2 are MNHEY and SMNVEV (reference sequence). CDR3 loop: CASSSPGPANYGYTF. The CDR3 bases are TGTGCCAGCAGTTCCCCGGGACCGGCTAACTATGGCTACACCTTC.

The V call is TRBV6-5, the J call TRBJ1-5; D gene uncertain. V gave up 0 bases and J gave up 3 bases, with 12 bases separating them. The CDR3 is made up of 16 amino acids. Germline assignment: CDR1 MNHEY and CDR2 SVGAGI. The CDR3 sequence: CASSYSVGRVNQPQHF. In DNA form, the CDR3 reads TGTGCCAGCAGTTACTCTGTGGGGAGGGTCAATCAGCCCCAGCATTTT.

The chain links TRBV10-3 to TRBJ2-1, with a weak D call TRBD1 (5 bases). The V end lost 5 bases, the J end lost 2 bases, and 13 bases lay between the germline ends. Germline CDR1 reads ENHRY; CDR2 reads SYGVKD. There are 15 residues in the CDR3. CDR3 coding DNA: TGTGCCATCAGTAAAGACAGTCGGACCTACAATGAGCAGTTCTTC. Its protein product is CAISKDSRTYNEQFF.

This clone has only one observation. This CDR3 reads CAWSEVQRGGLDTQYF. In DNA form, the CDR3 reads TGTGCCTGGAGTGAGGTCCAGCGGGGGGGCTTGGATACGCAGTATTTT. This chain joins TRBV30 and TRBJ2-3; TRBD2 agrees at 10 bases. This CDR3 spans 16 amino acids. Trimming cost V 1 base and J 6 bases; bases outside gene matches: 10. CDR1 and CDR2 from the germline V gene are GTSNPN and SVGIG (reference sequence).

The V gene is TRBV29-1, the J gene TRBJ2-7; 10 positions agree with TRBD1. CDR1 is SQVTM and CDR2 is ANQGSEA in the germline V gene. The CDR3 consists of 13 residues. Germline trimming cut 4 bases from V and 4 bases from J; bases unmatched to any gene: 4. The CDR3 spells CSVVGQGRYEQYF. For the CDR3, the DNA is TGCAGCGTTGTGGGACAGGGGCGGTACGAGCAGTACTTC.

The V and J genes are TRBV28 and TRBJ2-5; TRBD1 aligns across 9 bases. With V trimmed by 5 bases and J by 4 bases, 8 bases remained unmatched. Germline lookup yields CDR1 MDHEN and CDR2 SYDVKM. The CDR3 covers 15 residues. CDR3 loop: CASSLPQGALETQYF. Here the CDR3 DNA reads TGTGCCAGCAGTCTCCCACAGGGGGCCTTAGAGACCCAGTACTTC.

The chain combines TRBV30 with TRBJ2-6; D is unresolved. The V end was cut by 5 bases, the J end by 0 bases, with 5 bases between. Germline V gene lookup returns CDR1 GTSNPN and CDR2 SVGIG (reference sequence). This CDR3 has 13 residues. Here the CDR3 DNA reads TGTGCCTGGCGAAACTCTGGGGCCAACGTCCTGACTTTC. It encodes CAWRNSGANVLTF.